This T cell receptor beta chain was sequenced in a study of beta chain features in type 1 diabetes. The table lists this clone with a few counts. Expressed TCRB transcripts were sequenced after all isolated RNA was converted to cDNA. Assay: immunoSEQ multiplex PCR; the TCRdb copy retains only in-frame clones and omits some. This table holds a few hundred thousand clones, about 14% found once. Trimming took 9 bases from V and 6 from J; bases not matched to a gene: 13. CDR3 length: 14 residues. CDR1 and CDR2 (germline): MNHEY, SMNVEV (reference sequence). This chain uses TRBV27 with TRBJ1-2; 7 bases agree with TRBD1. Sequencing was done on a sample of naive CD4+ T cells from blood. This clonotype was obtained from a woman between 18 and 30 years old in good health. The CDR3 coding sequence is TGTGCCAGTGGGAAGACAGGGAGTTTGAATGGCTACACCTTC. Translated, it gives CASGKTGSLNGYTF.